A single sample is the source of the 14 T cell receptor beta chains below, sequenced in a study of control samples from healthy donors and cancer patients. Repertoires were generated with immunoSEQ multiplex PCR, while TCRdb's copy carries only in-frame clones and drops some. The data hold some 190,000 clones, with around 93% observed a single time. Sample: blood. Receptors were obtained from a man aged 25-45 years in good health.

The chain recombines TRBV3-1 (or the pseudogene TRBV3-2) with TRBJ2-1, with 7 positions matching TRBD2. Germline V lookup: CDR1 LGHDT, CDR2 YNNKEL (reference sequence). CDR3 size: 16 residues. Losses at the gene ends were 4 bases for V and 4 bases for J; bases not matched to a gene: 10. Written as DNA, the CDR3 is TGTGCCAGCAGCCCCACGGGGGGTGTCGGGTACAATGAGCAGTTCTTC. Its protein is CASSPTGGVGYNEQFF.

J is TRBJ1-6 and V is TRBV10-2; 10 bases are shared with TRBD1. This CDR3 has 15 residues. Germline assignment: CDR1 WSHSY and CDR2 SAAADI. J was trimmed by 10 bases and V by 8 bases; bases with no gene match: 11. DNA for the CDR3: TGCGCCAGCCGGGATAGACAGGGGGCCGGGTCACCCCTCCACTTT. Amino acid sequence: CASRDRQGAGSPLHF.

This clone occurred once. The chain has TRBV5-1 and TRBJ1-6; 9 nucleotides line up with TRBD1. The germline CDR1 and CDR2 sequences are SGHRS and YFSETQ. J lost 5 bases, V lost 7 bases, and 4 bases had no gene match. CDR3 length: 14 residues. CDR3 loop: CASGQGTNNSPLHF. The DNA of the CDR3 is TGCGCCAGCGGACAGGGGACAAATAATTCACCCCTCCACTTT.

V usage is TRBV7-9 and J usage is TRBJ1-6, with D unresolved. CDR1 and CDR2 (germline): SEHNR, FQNEAQ (reference sequence). The CDR3 runs 16 residues. The V end lost 2 bases, the J end lost 5 bases, and 13 bases lay between the germline ends. This CDR3 reads CASSLWQARNNSPLHF. CDR3 nucleotide sequence: TGTGCCAGCAGCTTATGGCAGGCTAGGAATAATTCACCCCTCCACTTT.

This chain links TRBV6-5 with TRBJ1-4; D ambiguous. Trimming took off 7 bases at V and 1 base at J, with 13 bases between the two ends. The CDR3 sequence is 15 residues long. Germline assignment: CDR1 MNHEY and CDR2 SVGAGI. CDR3 residues: CASTGGTVTNEKLFF. CDR3 sequence (DNA): TGTGCCAGCACTGGAGGTACCGTAACTAATGAAAAACTGTTTTTT.

The J gene is TRBJ2-3, the V gene TRBV10-2; 12 bases fit TRBD2. V lost 6 bases to trimming and J lost 0 bases; unmatched junction nucleotides: 1. The CDR3 is made up of 15 amino acids. Germline CDR1 and CDR2: WSHSY and SAAADI. CDR3 in DNA: TGCGCCAGCAGAGGACTAGCGGGGAGCACAGATACGCAGTATTTT. As protein: CASRGLAGSTDTQYF.

This chain links TRBV20-1 with TRBJ1-2; D possibly corresponds to TRBD1 (6 bases). With 5 bases removed from V and 8 bases from J, the gap between germline ends came to 12 bases. This CDR3 contains 11 residues. In germline, CDR1 is DFQATT, CDR2 SNEGSKA (reference sequence). The CDR3 reads CSAQGIAGYTF. DNA of the CDR3: TGCAGTGCTCAGGGGATAGCGGGCTACACCTTC.

This chain links TRBV6-5 with TRBJ1-2; 9 bases match TRBD1. V lost 5 bases, J lost 3 bases, and 7 bases stayed unmatched. This CDR3 is built from 15 residues. Germline V gene lookup returns CDR1 MNHEY and CDR2 SVGAGI. The CDR3 loop is CASSPGQGRYYGYTF. CDR3 sequence (DNA): TGTGCCAGCAGTCCAGGACAGGGGCGCTACTATGGCTACACCTTC.

The rearrangement joins TRBV19 to TRBJ1-5, with 7 nucleotides matching TRBD1. This CDR3 spans 15 amino acids. Germline values: CDR1 LNHDA, CDR2 SQIVND (reference sequence). V was pared by 6 bases and J by 0 bases, with 5 bases of the junction left unmatched. CDR3 amino acids: CASRNRGTSNQPQHF. In DNA, the CDR3 is TGTGCCAGTAGGAACAGGGGAACTAGCAATCAGCCCCAGCATTTT.

V usage is TRBV2 and J usage is TRBJ1-4; D is uncertain. The CDR3 sequence is 14 residues long. V lost 5 bases to trimming and J lost 4 bases, with 11 bases between them. Germline loops: CDR1 SNHLY, CDR2 FYNNEI. The CDR3 DNA follows: TGTGCCAGCAGTCTGGACGGAAATAATGAAAAACTGTTTTTT. This encodes CASSLDGNNEKLFF.

V is TRBV30 and J is TRBJ1-1; 11 nucleotides agree with TRBD1. The CDR3 is made up of 16 amino acids. The V and J ends lost 0 bases and 6 bases, in that order; junction bases with no gene match: 9. Germline V gene lookup returns CDR1 GTSNPN and CDR2 SVGIG (reference sequence). The CDR3 is CAWSVPGQGAEPEAFF. The CDR3 DNA reads as TGTGCCTGGAGTGTCCCCGGACAGGGGGCTGAACCTGAAGCTTTCTTT.

For the CDR3, the DNA is TGTGCCAGCTCACCGCAGGGGGCTGGAAACACCATATATTTT. Protein product: CASSPQGAGNTIYF. This chain links TRBV18 with TRBJ1-3, with 7 positions matching TRBD1. This CDR3 comprises 14 residues. Germline V gene sequence: CDR1 KGHSH, CDR2 LQKENI. The V and J ends lost 3 bases and 2 bases, in that order; junction bases with no gene match: 1.

J is TRBJ2-7 and V is TRBV6-5; D may be TRBD1 or TRBD2 (5 bases each). Trimming shortened V by 2 bases and J by 5 bases, and 13 bases separated the two germline ends. The germline gives CDR1 MNHEY, CDR2 SVGAGI. This CDR3 is 14 amino acids long. CDR3 protein: CASSYRGTSHEQYF. In nucleotides, the CDR3 is TGTGCCAGCAGTTACCGAGGGACGTCCCACGAGCAGTACTTC.

In its sample, this clone was seen once. The chain recombines TRBV4-1 with TRBJ2-1, with TRBD1 matching 10 bases. The V gene end was trimmed by 6 bases and the J gene end by 6 bases; junction bases not matched to a gene: 5. CDR1 and CDR2 (germline): MGHRA, YSYEKL. This CDR3 comprises 14 residues. CDR3 protein: CASSRDRGPNEQFF. DNA of the CDR3: TGCGCCAGCAGTAGAGACAGGGGGCCCAATGAGCAGTTCTTC.